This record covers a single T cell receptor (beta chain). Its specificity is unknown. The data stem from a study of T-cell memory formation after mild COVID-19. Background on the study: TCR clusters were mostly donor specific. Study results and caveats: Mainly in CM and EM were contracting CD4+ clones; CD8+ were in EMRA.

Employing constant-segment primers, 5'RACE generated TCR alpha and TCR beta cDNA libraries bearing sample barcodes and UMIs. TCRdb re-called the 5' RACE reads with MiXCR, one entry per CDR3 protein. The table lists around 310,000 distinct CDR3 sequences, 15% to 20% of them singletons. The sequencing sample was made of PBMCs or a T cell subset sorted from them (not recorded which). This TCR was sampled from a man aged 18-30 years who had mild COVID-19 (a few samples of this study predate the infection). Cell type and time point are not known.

CDR3 protein: CASSSILQLNQPQHF. CDR3 sequence (DNA): TGTGCCAGCAGTTCTATTTTGCAACTCAATCAGCCCCAGCATTTT. The rearrangement links TRBV6-2 or TRBV6-3 to TRBJ1-5; no reliable D call. V shed 4 bases and J shed 3 bases, with 13 bases lying between them. The V gene's germline CDR1 is MNHEY and CDR2 SVGEGT. The CDR3 covers 15 residues.